The rows below give T cell receptor beta chains drawn from one sample of a study of immune cell composition in non-small cell lung cancer. Repertoires were generated with immunoSEQ multiplex PCR, while TCRdb's copy carries only in-frame clones and drops some. The repertoire holds around 13,000 clones, with approximately 70% as singletons. The sample taken for sequencing was lung tumor tissue. The origin of the receptors is a human donor with non-small cell lung cancer. Each CDR3 is given with its conserved first and last residue. D genes are given only for firm matches. Rows may omit the clone size; those that give it use once, few, many or a size class.

cdr3_aa: CASSIPGSNQPQHF
cdr3_nt: TGTGCCAGTAGTATTCCAGGCAGCAATCAGCCCCAGCATTTT
d_call: .
v_call: TRBV19
clone_size: .
j_call: TRBJ1-5

cdr3_aa: CASSPTSGRGTDTQYF
cdr3_nt: TGTGCCAGCAGTCCAACTAGCGGGAGGGGAACAGATACGCAGTATTTT
d_call: TRBD2
v_call: TRBV27
clone_size: .
j_call: TRBJ2-3

cdr3_aa: CASSPGQGWEQYF
cdr3_nt: TGTGCCAGCTCACCAGGGCAGGGTTGGGAGCAGTACTTC
d_call: .
v_call: TRBV18
clone_size: .
j_call: TRBJ2-7

cdr3_aa: CASSQDIVMVGYGYTF
cdr3_nt: TGCGCCAGCAGCCAAGATATAGTCATGGTCGGCTATGGCTACACCTTC
d_call: .
v_call: TRBV4-3
clone_size: .
j_call: TRBJ1-2

cdr3_aa: CASSWDRGRVNEQFF
cdr3_nt: TGTGCCAGCAGCTGGGACAGGGGGCGGGTGAATGAGCAGTTCTTC
d_call: TRBD1
v_call: TRBV5-8
clone_size: once
j_call: TRBJ2-1

cdr3_aa: CASSFRGAPDSYEQYF
cdr3_nt: TGTGCCAGCAGCTTTCGGGGGGCACCGGACTCCTACGAGCAGTACTTC
d_call: .
v_call: TRBV7-8
clone_size: .
j_call: TRBJ2-7

cdr3_aa: CASSLKARGTETQYF
cdr3_nt: TGTGCCAGCAGCTTAAAGGCCAGGGGTACGGAGACCCAGTACTTC
d_call: .
v_call: TRBV7-3
clone_size: .
j_call: TRBJ2-5

cdr3_aa: CASTRTNSNQPQHF
cdr3_nt: TGTGCCAGCACGCGGACAAATAGCAATCAGCCCCAGCATTTT
d_call: .
v_call: TRBV2
clone_size: few
j_call: TRBJ1-5

cdr3_aa: CASSFRGQPQHF
cdr3_nt: TGTGCCAGCAGTTTCAGGGGGCAACCCCAGCATTTT
d_call: TRBD1
v_call: TRBV27
clone_size: .
j_call: TRBJ1-5

cdr3_aa: CASSSPRLAGGPNEQFF
cdr3_nt: TGTGCCAGCAGCTCCCCCAGACTAGCGGGAGGGCCGAATGAGCAGTTCTTC
d_call: TRBD2
v_call: TRBV7-9
clone_size: .
j_call: TRBJ2-1

cdr3_aa: CASSFREGPYNEQFF
cdr3_nt: TGTGCCAGCAGCTTCCGGGAGGGCCCCTACAATGAGCAGTTCTTC
d_call: .
v_call: TRBV12-1
clone_size: .
j_call: TRBJ2-1

cdr3_aa: CASSIWTGRVNYEQYF
cdr3_nt: TGTGCCAGTAGTATTTGGACAGGGAGGGTGAACTACGAGCAGTACTTC
d_call: .
v_call: TRBV19
clone_size: .
j_call: TRBJ2-7

cdr3_aa: CASSQGGPLQYF
cdr3_nt: TGTGCCAGCAGTCAAGGGGGCCCTTTACAGTACTTC
d_call: TRBD1
v_call: TRBV6-6
clone_size: .
j_call: TRBJ2-5

cdr3_aa: CASSLNQGVPQETQYF
cdr3_nt: TGTGCCAGCAGCTTAAACCAGGGGGTGCCCCAAGAGACCCAGTACTTC
d_call: TRBD1
v_call: TRBV5-8
clone_size: once
j_call: TRBJ2-5

cdr3_aa: CASSFRQGVGETQYF
cdr3_nt: TGTGCCAGCAGCTTTCGTCAAGGGGTGGGTGAGACCCAGTACTTC
d_call: .
v_call: TRBV7-2
clone_size: .
j_call: TRBJ2-5

cdr3_aa: CSVEEGTSGTDTQYF
cdr3_nt: TGCAGCGTTGAAGAAGGGACTAGCGGCACAGATACGCAGTATTTT
d_call: TRBD2
v_call: TRBV29-1
clone_size: .
j_call: TRBJ2-3

cdr3_aa: CASPGSGRGSYNEQFF
cdr3_nt: TGCGCCAGCCCCGGGAGCGGGAGGGGCTCCTACAATGAGCAGTTCTTC
d_call: TRBD2
v_call: TRBV5-1
clone_size: .
j_call: TRBJ2-1

cdr3_aa: CASCPGQGVYEQFF
cdr3_nt: TGTGCCAGCTGTCCGGGACAGGGAGTCTATGAGCAGTTCTTC
d_call: TRBD1
v_call: TRBV9
clone_size: .
j_call: TRBJ2-1

cdr3_aa: CASSFRPLDRRDEAFF
cdr3_nt: TGTGCCAGTAGTTTCCGCCCCCTTGACAGGCGAGACGAAGCTTTCTTT
d_call: .
v_call: TRBV19
clone_size: .
j_call: TRBJ1-1

cdr3_aa: CASASYNEQFF
cdr3_nt: TGTGCCAGCGCCAGCTACAATGAGCAGTTCTTC
d_call: .
v_call: TRBV6-6
clone_size: .
j_call: TRBJ2-1

cdr3_aa: CASSSGGSYNEQFF
cdr3_nt: TGTGCCAGCAGCTCCGGGGGCTCCTACAATGAGCAGTTCTTC
d_call: .
v_call: TRBV5-4
clone_size: once
j_call: TRBJ2-1